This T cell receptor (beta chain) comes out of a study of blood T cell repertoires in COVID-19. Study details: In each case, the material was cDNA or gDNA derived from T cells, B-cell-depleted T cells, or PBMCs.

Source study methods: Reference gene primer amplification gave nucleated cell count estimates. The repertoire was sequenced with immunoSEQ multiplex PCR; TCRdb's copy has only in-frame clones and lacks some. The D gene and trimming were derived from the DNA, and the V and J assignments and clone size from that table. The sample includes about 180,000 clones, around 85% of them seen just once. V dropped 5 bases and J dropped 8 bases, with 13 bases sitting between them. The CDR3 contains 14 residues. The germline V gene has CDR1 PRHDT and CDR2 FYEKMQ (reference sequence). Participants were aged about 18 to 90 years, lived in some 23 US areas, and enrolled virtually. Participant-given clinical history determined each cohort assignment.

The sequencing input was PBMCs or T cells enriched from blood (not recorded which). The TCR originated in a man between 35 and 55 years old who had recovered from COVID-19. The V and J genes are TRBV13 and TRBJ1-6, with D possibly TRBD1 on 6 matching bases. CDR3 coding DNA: TGTGCCAGCAGCAACACAGGGTCGGATTCACCCCTCCACTTT. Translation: CASSNTGSDSPLHF.